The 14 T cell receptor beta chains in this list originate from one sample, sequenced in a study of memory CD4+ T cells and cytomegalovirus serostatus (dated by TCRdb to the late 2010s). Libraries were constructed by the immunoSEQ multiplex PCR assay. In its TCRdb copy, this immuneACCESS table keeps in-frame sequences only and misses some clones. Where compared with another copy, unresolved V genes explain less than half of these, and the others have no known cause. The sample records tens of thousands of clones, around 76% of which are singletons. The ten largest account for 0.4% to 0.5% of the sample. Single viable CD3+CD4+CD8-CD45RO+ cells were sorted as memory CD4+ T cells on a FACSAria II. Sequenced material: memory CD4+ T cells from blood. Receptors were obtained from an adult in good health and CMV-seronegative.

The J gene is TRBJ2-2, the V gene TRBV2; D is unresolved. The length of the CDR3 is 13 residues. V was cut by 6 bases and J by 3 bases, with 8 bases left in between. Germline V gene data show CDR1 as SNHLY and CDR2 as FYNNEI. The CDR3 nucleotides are TGTGCCAGCAGAGGAACCCACACCGGGGAGCTGTTTTTT. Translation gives CASRGTHTGELFF.

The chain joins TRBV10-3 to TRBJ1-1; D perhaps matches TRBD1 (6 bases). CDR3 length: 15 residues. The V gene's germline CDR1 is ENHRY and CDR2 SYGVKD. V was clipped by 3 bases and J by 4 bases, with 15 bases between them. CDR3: CAISEGGAGGTEAFF. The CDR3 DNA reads TGTGCCATCAGTGAAGGGGGGGCTGGTGGCACTGAAGCTTTCTTT.

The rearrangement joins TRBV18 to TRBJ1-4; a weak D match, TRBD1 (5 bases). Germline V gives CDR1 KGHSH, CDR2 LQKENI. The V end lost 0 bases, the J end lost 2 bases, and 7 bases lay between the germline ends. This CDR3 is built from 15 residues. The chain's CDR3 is CASSPPGGTNEKLFF. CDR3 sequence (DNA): TGTGCCAGCTCACCACCTGGGGGGACTAATGAAAAACTGTTTTTT.

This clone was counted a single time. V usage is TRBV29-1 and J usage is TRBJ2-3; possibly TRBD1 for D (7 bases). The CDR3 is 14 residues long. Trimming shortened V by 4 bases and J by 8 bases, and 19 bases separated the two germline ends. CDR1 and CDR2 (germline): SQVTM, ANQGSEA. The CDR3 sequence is CSVGRGELTGTQYF. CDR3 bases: TGCAGCGTTGGCAGGGGGGAACTGACGGGTACGCAGTATTTT.

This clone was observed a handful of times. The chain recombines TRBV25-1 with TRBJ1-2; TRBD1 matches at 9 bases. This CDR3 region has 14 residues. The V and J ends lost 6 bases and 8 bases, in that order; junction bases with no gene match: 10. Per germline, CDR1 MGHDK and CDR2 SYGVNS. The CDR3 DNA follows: TGTGCCAGCAGACCCACCGGGACAGGGAGAGGCTACACCTTC. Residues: CASRPTGTGRGYTF.

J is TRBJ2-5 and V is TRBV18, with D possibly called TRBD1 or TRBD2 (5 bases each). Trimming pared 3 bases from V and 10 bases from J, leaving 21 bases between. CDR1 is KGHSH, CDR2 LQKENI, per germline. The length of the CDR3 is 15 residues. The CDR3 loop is CASSPGVGTAGDQYF. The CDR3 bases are TGTGCCAGCTCACCGGGAGTCGGGACCGCTGGGGACCAGTACTTC. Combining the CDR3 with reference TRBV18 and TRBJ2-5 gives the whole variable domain NAGVMQNPRHLVRRRGQEARLRCSPMKGHSHVYWYRQLPEEGLKFMVYLQKENIIDESGMPKERFSAEFPKEGPSILRIQQVVRGDSAAYFCASSPGVGTAGDQYFGPGTRLLVL.

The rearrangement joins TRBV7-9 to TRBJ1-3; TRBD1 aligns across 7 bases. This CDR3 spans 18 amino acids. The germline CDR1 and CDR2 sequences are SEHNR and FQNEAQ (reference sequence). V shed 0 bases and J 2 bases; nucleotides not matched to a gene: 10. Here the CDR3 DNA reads TGTGCCAGCAGCTTAGCGCGAGGAGAGGGGGCGCCTGGAAACACCATATATTTT. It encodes CASSLARGEGAPGNTIYF.

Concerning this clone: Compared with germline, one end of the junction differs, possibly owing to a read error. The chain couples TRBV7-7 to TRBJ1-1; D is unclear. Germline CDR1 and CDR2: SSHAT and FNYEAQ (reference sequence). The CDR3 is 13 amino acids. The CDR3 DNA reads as TGTGCTAGCAGCTTACGGGCTAACACTGAAGCTTTCTTT. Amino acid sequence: CASSLRANTEAFF.

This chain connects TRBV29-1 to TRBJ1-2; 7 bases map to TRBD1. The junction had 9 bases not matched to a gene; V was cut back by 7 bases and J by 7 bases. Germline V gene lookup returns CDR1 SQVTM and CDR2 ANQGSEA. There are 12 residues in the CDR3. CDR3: CSAVQPGGGYTF. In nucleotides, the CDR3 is TGCAGCGCTGTTCAACCAGGGGGTGGCTACACCTTC.

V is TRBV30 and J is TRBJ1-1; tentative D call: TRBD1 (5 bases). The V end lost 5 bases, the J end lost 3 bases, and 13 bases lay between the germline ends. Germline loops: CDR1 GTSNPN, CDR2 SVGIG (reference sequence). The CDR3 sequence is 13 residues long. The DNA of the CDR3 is TGTGCCTGGGAGGGGACGGGCCACACTGAAGCTTTCTTT. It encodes CAWEGTGHTEAFF.

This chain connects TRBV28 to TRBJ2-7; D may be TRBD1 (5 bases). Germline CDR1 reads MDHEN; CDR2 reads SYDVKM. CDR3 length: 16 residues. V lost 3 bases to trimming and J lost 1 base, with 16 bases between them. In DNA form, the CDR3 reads TGTGCCAGCAGTTTTGCCCTGACAGAACGGTCCTACGAGCAGTACTTC. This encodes CASSFALTERSYEQYF.

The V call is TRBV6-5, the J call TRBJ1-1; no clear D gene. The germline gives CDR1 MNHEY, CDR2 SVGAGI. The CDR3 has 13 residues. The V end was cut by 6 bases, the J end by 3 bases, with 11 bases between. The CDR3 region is CASSTNWDTEAFF. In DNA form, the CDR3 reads TGTGCCAGCAGCACCAACTGGGACACTGAAGCTTTCTTT.

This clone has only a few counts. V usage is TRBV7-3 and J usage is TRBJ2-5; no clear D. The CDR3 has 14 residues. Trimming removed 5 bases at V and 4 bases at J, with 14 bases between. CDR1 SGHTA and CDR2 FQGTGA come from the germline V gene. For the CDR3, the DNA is TGTGCCAGCAGCACCTCGGACGGCGCAGAGACCCAGTACTTC. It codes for CASSTSDGAETQYF.

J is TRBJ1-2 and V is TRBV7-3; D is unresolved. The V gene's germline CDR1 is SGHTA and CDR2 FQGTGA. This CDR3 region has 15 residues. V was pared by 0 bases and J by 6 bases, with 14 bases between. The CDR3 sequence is CASSLTNSGWDGYTF. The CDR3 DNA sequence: TGTGCCAGCAGCTTAACAAACAGTGGGTGGGATGGCTACACCTTC.